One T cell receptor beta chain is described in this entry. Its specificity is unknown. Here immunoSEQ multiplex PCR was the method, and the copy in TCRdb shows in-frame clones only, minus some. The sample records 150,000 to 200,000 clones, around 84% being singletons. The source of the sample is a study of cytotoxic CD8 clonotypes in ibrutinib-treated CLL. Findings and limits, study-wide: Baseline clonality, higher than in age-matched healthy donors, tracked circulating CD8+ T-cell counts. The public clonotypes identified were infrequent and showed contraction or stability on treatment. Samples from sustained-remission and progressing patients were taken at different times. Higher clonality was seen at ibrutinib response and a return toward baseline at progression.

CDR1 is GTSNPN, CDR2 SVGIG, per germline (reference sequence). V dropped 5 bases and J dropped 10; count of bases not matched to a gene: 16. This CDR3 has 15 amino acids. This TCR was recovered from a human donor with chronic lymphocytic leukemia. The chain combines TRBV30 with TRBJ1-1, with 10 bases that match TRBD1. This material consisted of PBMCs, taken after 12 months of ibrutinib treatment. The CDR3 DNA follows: TGTGCCTGGCGCTTTCCGGGACAGGGGATCAAGGGAGCTTTCTTT. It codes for CAWRFPGQGIKGAFF.